The source of this TCR beta chain is a study of T cell repertoires in cytomegalovirus infection. Study results and limitations: The study found HLA-C-restricted CMV-specific TCR beta clonotypes dominating the ex vivo response.

TCRdb itself ran the reads through MiXCR, one entry per CDR3 protein. The table has 65,000 to 90,000 distinct CDR3 sequences, approximately 3.6% seen once. This clonotype was recorded many times. The antigen remains unidentified. V lost 2 bases and J 6 bases, leaving 8 bases between the germline ends. Germline assignment: CDR1 SEHNR and CDR2 FQNEAQ (reference sequence). The length of the CDR3 is 12 residues. Sequencing used PBMCs. This clonotype was obtained from a human donor in good health (CMV status not recorded). Some clones in this sample may be carry-over from other donors' samples. The chain couples TRBV7-9 to TRBJ2-7; D not resolved. CDR3 sequence reads: CASSLRSTEQYF. DNA of the CDR3: TGTGCCAGCAGCTTAAGATCTACCGAGCAGTACTTC.